The 9 T cell receptor beta chains below were found in one sample sequenced in a study of T cells in Graves' hyperthyroidism and ophthalmopathy. Amplified TCR beta CDR3 regions derived from RNA transcripts. RT-PCR in the first round (using the HTBI primer set) targeted the TCR CDR3. Each CDR3 protein gets one entry after TCRdb re-called the multiplex PCR reads with MiXCR. The sample lists 340,000 or so distinct CDR3 sequences; about 21% were seen once. Sample: blood. All receptors derive from a woman in her 50s with Graves' hyperthyroidism.

This clonotype has just a few counts. This sequence joins TRBV20-1 and TRBJ2-7, with TRBD2 identical over 8 bases. The CDR3 sequence is 14 residues long. CDR1 and CDR2 (germline): DFQATT, SNEGSKA (reference sequence). V trimming: 1 base; J trimming: 3 bases; junction bases outside the gene matches: 5. In DNA form, the CDR3 reads TGCAGTGCTAGAGGAGCGGGAGTCAACTACGAGCAGTACTTC. This translates into CSARGAGVNYEQYF.

The V gene is TRBV6-5, the J gene TRBJ2-3, with D possibly TRBD1 on 6 matching bases. The CDR3 has 15 residues. Between the trimmed V and J ends, which lost 4 bases and 2 bases, there was a span of 13 bases. The germline CDR1 and CDR2 sequences are MNHEY and SVGAGI. CDR3 in amino acids: CASSLQGDITDTQYF. In DNA, the CDR3 is TGTGCCAGCAGTTTACAGGGAGACATCACAGATACGCAGTATTTT.

Details on this clonotype: With a much larger clone just one base away, this may be a read error. The CDR3 DNA sequence: TGTGCCAGCAGTTCATCGGGGGCTAGCGGGATGCAGCAGTACTTC. Translating gives CASSSSGASGMQQYF. The chain couples TRBV27 to TRBJ2-7; 9 bases line up with TRBD2. Unmatched junction bases numbered 12, after V lost 4 bases and J lost 8 bases. Germline CDR1 reads MNHEY; CDR2 reads SMNVEV (reference sequence). The CDR3 is 15 amino acids.

This clonotype was counted at least ten times. The V and J genes are TRBV6-1 and TRBJ2-7; 8 positions agree with TRBD1. The CDR3 extends over 13 amino acids. J was trimmed by 1 base and V by 8 bases; bases with no gene match: 4. Germline CDR1 and CDR2: MNHNS and SASEGT. CDR3 loop: CASAGTGSYEQYF. The CDR3 DNA reads TGTGCCAGCGCGGGGACAGGATCCTACGAGCAGTACTTC.

The count of this clonotype is one. The DNA for the CDR3 is TGTGCCAGCAGTAGACCGGGACAGGGGAGTGTGGGTGGCTACACCTTC. Translated: CASSRPGQGSVGGYTF. The chain combines TRBV6-2 or TRBV6-3 with TRBJ1-2, with 10 positions matching TRBD1. This CDR3 comprises 16 residues. In germline, CDR1 is MNHEY, CDR2 SVGEGT. The V and J ends lost 5 bases and 7 bases, in that order; junction bases with no gene match: 13.

The V call is TRBV20-1, the J call TRBJ1-4; D ambiguous. Trimming cost V 0 bases and J 8 bases, with 10 bases left between them. The CDR3 is 13 residues long. Per the germline V gene, CDR1 is DFQATT and CDR2 is SNEGSKA (reference sequence). In nucleotides, the CDR3 is TGCAGTGCTAGAGATCCTATTTCCGAAAAACTGTTTTTT. Translated: CSARDPISEKLFF.

This clonotype has a count of ten or more. The V call is TRBV12-3 or TRBV12-4, the J call TRBJ2-1, with D perhaps being TRBD1 or TRBD2 (6 bases each). V gave up 2 bases and J gave up 0 bases, with 8 bases separating them. The length of the CDR3 is 15 residues. The CDR3 protein is CASSLWGASYNEQFF. CDR3 sequence (DNA): TGTGCCAGCAGTTTATGGGGGGCCTCCTACAATGAGCAGTTCTTC.

This clonotype was seen repeatedly, ten times or more. The V call is TRBV20-1, the J call TRBJ2-1; 8 bases are a match to TRBD2. V shed 3 bases and J 9 bases; nucleotides not matched to a gene: 7. CDR1 is DFQATT, CDR2 SNEGSKA, per germline (reference sequence). The CDR3 covers 13 residues. CDR3 sequence: CSASVLAGLEQFF. In DNA form, the CDR3 reads TGCAGTGCTAGTGTGTTAGCGGGACTTGAGCAGTTCTTC.

Only one count was recorded for this clonotype. This chain joins TRBV6-1 and TRBJ2-2; 9 bases line up with TRBD1. V shed 7 bases and J 6 bases; nucleotides not matched to a gene: 12. CDR3 length: 16 residues. Germline V gene sequence: CDR1 MNHNS, CDR2 SASEGT. The CDR3 nucleotides are TGTGCCAGCATCTCCGGGACAGGGTTTTGGTCCGGGGAGCTGTTTTTT. This codes for CASISGTGFWSGELFF.